The 32 T cell receptor beta chains reported below all come from one sample, sequenced in a study of cytomegalovirus exposure and HLA in healthy donors. Use of 60 Vbeta and 13 Jbeta primers characterized the PCR. The protocol was immunoSEQ multiplex PCR, while the TCRdb copy is restricted to in-frame clones and leaves out a portion. The sample lists 150,000 to 200,000 clones; 81% were seen once. Sequencing was performed on PBMCs. These receptors were taken from a young woman in good health and CMV-seropositive.

The table lists this clone with a few counts. The gene calls are TRBV5-4 and TRBJ2-5, with 8 positions matching TRBD2. Gene TRBJ2-7 matches the end of the DNA better, so the J call may be wrong. The CDR3 covers 13 residues. In germline, CDR1 is SGHNT, CDR2 YYREEE (reference sequence). The CDR3 coding sequence is TGTGCCAGCAGCCCGGGACTAGTCATCGAGCAGTACTTC. This codes for CASSPGLVIEQYF.

In this sample, this clone turned up once. The gene calls are TRBV28 and TRBJ1-2; possible D gene TRBD1, 5 bases. The CDR3 sequence is 12 residues long. Between the trimmed V and J ends, which lost 5 bases and 2 bases, there was a span of 6 bases. The germline gives CDR1 MDHEN, CDR2 SYDVKM. Here the CDR3 DNA reads TGTGCCAGCAGTACAGGCAACTATGGCTACACCTTC. This codes for CASSTGNYGYTF.

This clone was recorded once. The chain uses TRBV29-1 and TRBJ2-5; 9 bases align to TRBD2. Per the germline V gene, CDR1 is SQVTM and CDR2 is ANQGSEA. The ends lost 4 bases at V and 5 bases at J; junction bases unmatched: 5. The CDR3 sequence is 13 residues long. The CDR3 DNA reads as TGCAGCGTTGGGGCTAGCGGGGATGAGACCCAGTACTTC. Encoded protein: CSVGASGDETQYF.

This rearrangement joins TRBV5-4 to TRBJ2-7; 10 bases line up with TRBD2. The CDR3 runs 14 residues. Losses at the gene ends were 4 bases for V and 0 bases for J; bases not matched to a gene: 1. CDR1 SGHNT and CDR2 YYREEE come from the germline V gene (reference sequence). The CDR3, as DNA: TGTGCCAGCAGCCGGACTAGCGGCTCCTACGAGCAGTACGTC. Translation gives CASSRTSGSYEQYV.

The rearrangement links TRBV29-1 to TRBJ1-2, with D possibly being TRBD1 (6 bases). The CDR3 runs 12 residues. Germline CDR1 reads SQVTM; CDR2 reads ANQGSEA. Trimming removed 2 bases from V and 3 bases from J, with 7 bases in between. The CDR3 DNA reads TGCAGCGTTGAACCAGGGGACTATGGCTACACCTTC. Encoded protein: CSVEPGDYGYTF.

The chain uses TRBV6-5 and TRBJ1-4; TRBD1 agrees at 11 bases. Germline CDR1 MNHEY, CDR2 SVGAGI. The CDR3 is 16 residues long. With V trimmed by 2 bases and J by 6 bases, 5 bases remained unmatched. The CDR3 coding sequence is TGTGCCAGCAGTTACGGGCGGGACAGGGGGTATGAAAAACTGTTTTTT. It is translated as CASSYGRDRGYEKLFF.

The chain carries TRBV19 and TRBJ2-4, with a tentative D call TRBD1 (5 bases). There are 18 residues in the CDR3. The germline gives CDR1 LNHDA, CDR2 SQIVND (reference sequence). The germline V and J ends were trimmed by 7 bases and 0 bases, with 22 bases remaining between them. CDR3 residues: CASTPGMGQIVAKNIQYF. CDR3 nucleotide sequence: TGTGCCAGTACCCCCGGAATGGGGCAGATTGTAGCCAAAAACATTCAGTACTTC.

The chain is built from TRBV7-9 and TRBJ2-1, with a tentative D call TRBD1 (6 bases). V lost 5 bases, J lost 10 bases, and 15 bases lay in between. This CDR3 is built from 13 residues. Per germline, CDR1 SEHNR and CDR2 FQNEAQ (reference sequence). The CDR3 sequence: CASSPPIQGEQFF. The CDR3 nucleotides read TGTGCCAGCAGCCCCCCAATCCAGGGGGAGCAGTTCTTC. Looking up the rest from reference TRBV7-9 and TRBJ2-1 gives the full variable domain: DTGVSQNPRHKITKRGQNVTFRCDPISEHNRLYWYRQTLGQGPEFLTYFQNEAQLEKSRLLSDRFSAERPKGSFSTLEIQRTEQGDSAMYLCASSPPIQGEQFFGPGTRLTVL.

The chain employs TRBV10-1 and TRBJ2-7; D is undetermined. The germline V gene has CDR1 WNHNN and CDR2 SYGVQD (reference sequence). The CDR3 contains 11 residues. Trimming removed 3 bases at V and 5 bases at J, with 5 bases between. This CDR3 reads CASSEQNEQYV. The CDR3 DNA reads as TGCGCCAGCAGTGAACAGAACGAGCAGTACGTC.

V usage is TRBV30 and J usage is TRBJ2-7, with D possibly being TRBD1 (6 bases). Germline V gene lookup returns CDR1 GTSNPN and CDR2 SVGIG (reference sequence). The germline V and J ends were trimmed by 3 bases and 0 bases, with 9 bases remaining between them. CDR3 size: 13 residues. The CDR3 DNA is TGTGCCTGGAGCCGGGGACACTCCTACGAGCAGTACTTC. Amino acids: CAWSRGHSYEQYF.

The chain combines TRBV2 with TRBJ1-1, with D maybe TRBD1 (6 bases). The CDR3 loop spans 12 amino acids. Germline V gene lookup returns CDR1 SNHLY and CDR2 FYNNEI. For the CDR3, the DNA is TGTGGTGCAGGGGCTGGGGGCAGAGAAGCTTTCTTT. Translated, it gives CGAGAGGREAFF.

The sample holds a few counts of this clone. The chain links TRBV4-1 to TRBJ2-7; tentative D call: TRBD1 (6 bases). This CDR3 comprises 15 residues. V was cut by 0 bases and J by 6 bases, with 15 bases left in between. Germline V gene sequence: CDR1 MGHRA, CDR2 YSYEKL. This CDR3 reads CASSQEPRTVIEQYF. The DNA of the CDR3 is TGCGCCAGCAGCCAAGAACCCCGGACAGTGATCGAGCAGTACTTC.

V and J are TRBV4-1 and TRBJ2-5; D perhaps matches TRBD2 (6 bases). This CDR3 contains 14 residues. Germline V CDR1 and CDR2: MGHRA, YSYEKL. The ends were cut back, 4 bases at V and 5 bases at J, with 14 bases in the middle. The CDR3 is CASSPVGGSETQYF. DNA of the CDR3: TGCGCCAGCAGCCCCGTGGGAGGATCGGAGACCCAGTACTTC.

The chain joins TRBV6-1 to TRBJ1-5; 7 bases match TRBD1. V lost 5 bases to trimming and J lost 5 bases; unmatched junction nucleotides: 3. Germline values: CDR1 MNHNS, CDR2 SASEGT. The CDR3 covers 13 residues. The CDR3 region has the DNA TGTGCCAGCAGTCCTGGGACAGATCAGCCCCAGCATTTT. Translating gives CASSPGTDQPQHF.

This clone was seen only a few times. J is TRBJ2-1 and V is TRBV6-1; 13 bases match TRBD2. This CDR3 region has 14 residues. After removal of 4 bases from V and 7 bases from J, the junction contained 1 base not matched to a gene. The V gene's germline CDR1 is MNHNS and CDR2 SASEGT. The CDR3 DNA reads as TGTGCCAGCAGTGGGGGACTAGCGGGAAATGAGCAGTTCTTC. Protein product: CASSGGLAGNEQFF.

This clone was seen a single time. The gene calls are TRBV15 and TRBJ1-6; perhaps TRBD1 as D (6 bases). The CDR3 covers 14 residues. V was trimmed by 2 bases and J by 10 bases, leaving 12 bases between them. Per the germline V gene, CDR1 is LNHNV and CDR2 is YYDKDF (reference sequence). This CDR3 is CATSRLTGSSPLHF. CDR3 in DNA: TGTGCCACCAGCAGATTAACAGGGAGCTCACCCCTCCACTTT.

This rearrangement joins TRBV2 to TRBJ2-3; 11 bases map to TRBD2. Germline CDR1 and CDR2: SNHLY and FYNNEI. The CDR3 contains 14 residues. Germline trimming cut 7 bases from V and 5 bases from J; bases unmatched to any gene: 5. CDR3 sequence (DNA): TGTGCCAGCACCGGGACTAGCGGTGGAGATACGCAGTATTTT. This gives the protein CASTGTSGGDTQYF. Drawing the rest from reference TRBV2 and TRBJ2-3, the complete variable domain is EPEVTQTPSHQVTQMGQEVILRCVPISNHLYFYWYRQILGQKVEFLVSFYNNEISEKSEIFDDQFSVERPDGSNFTLKIRSTKLEDSAMYFCASTGTSGGDTQYFGPGTRLTVL.

The chain is built from TRBV5-6 and TRBJ2-7; possibly TRBD1 for D (5 bases). CDR3 length: 11 residues. Between the trimmed V and J ends, which lost 0 bases and 9 bases, there was a span of 7 bases. Germline V gene lookup returns CDR1 SGHDT and CDR2 YYEEEE. CDR3 protein: CASSLGRAQYF. For the CDR3, the DNA is TGTGCCAGCAGCTTGGGCAGGGCGCAGTACTTC.

This clone was seen a single time. The chain carries TRBV2 and TRBJ1-2; tentative D call: TRBD1 (6 bases). V shed 8 bases and J shed 4 bases, with 20 bases lying between them. This CDR3 contains 15 residues. Looked up from germline, CDR1 is SNHLY and CDR2 is FYNNEI. CDR3 nucleotide sequence: TGTGCCAGCGGACAGACGGGGGGAGGAATCTATGGCTACACCTTC. Translating gives CASGQTGGGIYGYTF.

The chain couples TRBV6-6 to TRBJ1-1, with no clear D. Looked up from germline, CDR1 is MNHNY and CDR2 is SVGAGI (reference sequence). V dropped 3 bases and J dropped 4 bases, with 12 bases sitting between them. The CDR3 spans 14 residues. Here the CDR3 DNA reads TGTGCCAGCAGTTATAACGGCGGGGTCACTGAAGCTTTCTTT. This encodes CASSYNGGVTEAFF.

This clone appeared a few times. The rearrangement links TRBV5-1 to TRBJ1-1; 7 positions agree with TRBD1. There are 14 residues in the CDR3. Germline V gives CDR1 SGHRS, CDR2 YFSETQ. The trim removed 6 bases at V and 2 bases at J, leaving 7 bases unmatched. DNA for the CDR3: TGCGCCAGCAATGGGGGACAGACTAACACTGAAGCTTTCTTT. Protein product: CASNGGQTNTEAFF.

This clone was seen only once. This chain uses TRBV5-1 with TRBJ1-4; TRBD1 is a possible D gene (5 bases). Trimming took off 4 bases at V and 7 bases at J, with 20 bases between the two ends. The CDR3 runs to 16 residues. In germline, CDR1 is SGHRS, CDR2 YFSETQ. The chain's CDR3 is CASSAQPGLMVEKLFF. As DNA, the CDR3 is TGCGCCAGCAGCGCACAACCGGGACTGATGGTTGAAAAACTGTTTTTT.

The CDR3 DNA sequence: TGTGCCAGCAGTTATCTCGGGACAAAGGCAAACGAGCAGTACTTC. Its translation is CASSYLGTKANEQYF. The chain has TRBV6-6 and TRBJ2-7; D might be TRBD1 (6 bases). The CDR3 sequence is 15 residues long. Germline V lookup: CDR1 MNHNY, CDR2 SVGAGI (reference sequence). Trimming took 3 bases from V and 5 from J, leaving 17 bases between them.

Written as DNA, the CDR3 is TGCGCCAGCAGCTTCCTCGGACAGGGGACGCACTTGTTTTATAATTCACCCCTCCACTTT. It is translated as CASSFLGQGTHLFYNSPLHF. This chain connects TRBV5-1 to TRBJ1-6, with 9 bases lining up with TRBD1. Germline assignment: CDR1 SGHRS and CDR2 YFSETQ. CDR3 length equals 20 residues. Trimming took 2 bases from V and 4 from J; bases not matched to a gene: 16.

The rearrangement joins TRBV7-9 to TRBJ2-1; unclear D gene. Germline V gene lookup returns CDR1 SEHNR and CDR2 FQNEAQ (reference sequence). V was cut by 7 bases and J by 4 bases, with 11 bases left in between. There are 13 residues in the CDR3. The chain's CDR3 is CASTITEYNEQFF. The CDR3 bases are TGTGCCAGCACCATAACAGAGTACAATGAGCAGTTCTTC.

The chain recombines TRBV6-5 with TRBJ1-4; 8 bases are a match to TRBD1. V lost 6 bases, J lost 2 bases, and 5 bases stayed unmatched. The CDR3 length is 15 residues. CDR1 MNHEY and CDR2 SVGAGI come from the germline V gene. The CDR3 sequence: CASRKNRGTNEKLFF. CDR3 DNA sequence: TGTGCCAGCAGAAAAAACAGGGGGACTAATGAAAAACTGTTTTTT.

V is TRBV7-9 and J is TRBJ1-4; D is ambiguous. The ends were cut back, 4 bases at V and 6 bases at J, with 12 bases in the middle. The CDR3 has 14 residues. Germline V gene lookup returns CDR1 SEHNR and CDR2 FQNEAQ (reference sequence). The CDR3 spells CASSSAKGDEKLFF. CDR3 bases: TGTGCCAGCAGCTCCGCGAAGGGAGATGAAAAACTGTTTTTT.

This chain uses TRBV19 with TRBJ1-2; possible D gene TRBD1, 5 bases. Trimming stripped 5 bases from V and 10 bases from J, with 17 bases between. Germline assignment: CDR1 LNHDA and CDR2 SQIVND (reference sequence). The CDR3 has 13 amino acids. The CDR3, as DNA: TGTGCCAGTAGTTGGGGGGGACCGACGTCCTACACCTTC. Its translation: CASSWGGPTSYTF.

The chain has TRBV5-6 and TRBJ2-3, with 15 bases fitting TRBD2. This CDR3 is built from 17 residues. V lost 4 bases and J lost 4; bases outside the gene matches: 7. CDR1 and CDR2 (germline): SGHDT, YYEEEE. The CDR3 region has the DNA TGTGCCAGCAGCGACGGACTAGCGGGGGGGCGGGCAGATACGCAGTATTTT. This sequence encodes CASSDGLAGGRADTQYF.

The chain combines TRBV6-1 with TRBJ1-1; D possibly corresponds to TRBD1 (5 bases). The CDR3 extends over 14 amino acids. From germline, CDR1 is MNHNS and CDR2 SASEGT. V lost 7 bases and J lost 0, with 12 bases in between. CDR3 protein: CASILRTLNTEAFF. In DNA form, the CDR3 reads TGTGCCAGCATTCTCAGGACATTGAACACTGAAGCTTTCTTT.

This sequence joins TRBV4-3 and TRBJ1-2; D may be TRBD1 (6 bases). Germline loops: CDR1 LGHNA, CDR2 YSLEER. Trimming took off 2 bases at V and 8 bases at J, with 12 bases between the two ends. The CDR3 is made up of 13 amino acids. The CDR3 sequence is CASSQLGGGGYTF. DNA for the CDR3: TGCGCCAGCAGCCAACTAGGCGGGGGCGGCTACACCTTC.

The J gene is TRBJ2-7, the V gene TRBV28; D remains unclear. Trimming cost V 6 bases and J 7 bases, with 10 bases left between them. The CDR3 covers 11 residues. Per the germline V gene, CDR1 is MDHEN and CDR2 is SYDVKM. CDR3 in amino acids: CASSDLHEQYF. The CDR3 DNA reads TGTGCCAGCAGCGACTTGCATGAGCAGTACTTC.